These T cell receptor beta chains were read from a single sample in a study of T cells in Graves' hyperthyroidism and ophthalmopathy. TCRdb processed the multiplex PCR reads anew with MiXCR; each CDR3 protein has one entry. In the table there are 400,000 to 450,000 distinct CDR3 sequences, over 12% of which are singletons. Sequencing input: blood. The receptors originated from a man aged 18 to 30 with Graves' ophthalmopathy. Both conserved end residues are part of each CDR3. The D gene is left open where the match is weak. Size is omitted from some rows. Given values are once, few, many or a class for expanded clones.

j_call | clone_size | v_call | d_call | cdr3_aa | cdr3_nt
TRBJ2-7 | few | TRBV5-1 | . | CASSLDLDSISSYEQYF | TGCGCCAGCAGCTTGGACTTGGACTCCATCTCTTCCTACGAGCAGTACTTC
TRBJ2-1 | few | TRBV13 | . | CTSSLEGFQFF | TGTACCAGCAGCTTGGAGGGATTCCAGTTCTTC
TRBJ2-3 | many | TRBV10-1 | . | CASRDGDTATDTQYF | TGCGCCAGCAGGGATGGGGACACGGCCACAGATACGCAGTATTTT
TRBJ2-5 | many | TRBV2 | . | CASRQGRQETQYF | TGTGCCAGCAGACAGGGTCGCCAAGAGACCCAGTACTTC
TRBJ2-7 | many | TRBV9 | TRBD2 | CASSPGLAGGSSYEQYF | TGTGCCAGCAGCCCAGGACTAGCGGGAGGGAGCTCCTACGAGCAGTACTTC
TRBJ1-1 | many | TRBV5-4 | . | CASSLEGGRNTEAFF | TGTGCCAGCAGCTTGGAGGGGGGACGGAACACTGAAGCTTTCTTT
TRBJ2-3 | . | TRBV29-1 | . | CSVVMDTQYF | TGCAGCGTTGTAATGGATACGCAGTATTTT
TRBJ1-1 | . | TRBV12-5 | . | CASGLVGAAKTFF | TGTGCTAGTGGTTTGGTTGGGGCCGCAAAAACTTTCTTT
TRBJ2-3 | many | TRBV11-3 | . | CASSLQEDTQYF | TGTGCCAGCAGCTTACAGGAAGATACGCAGTATTTT
TRBJ1-3 | few | TRBV3-1 | . | CASQRGANGYTIYF | TGTGCCAGTCAGCGGGGGGCGAACGGATACACCATATATTTT
TRBJ1-1 | many | TRBV4-2 | . | CASSQTGNWPSEAFF | TGTGCCAGCAGCCAAACAGGGAACTGGCCCTCTGAAGCTTTCTTT
TRBJ2-1 | many | TRBV27 | . | CASQQGRNEQFF | TGTGCCAGTCAGCAGGGACGCAATGAGCAGTTCTTC
TRBJ1-2 | many | TRBV20-1 | . | CSAGLRGNYGYTF | TGCAGTGCTGGGCTGAGGGGCAACTATGGCTACACCTTC
TRBJ2-5 | . | TRBV12-3/TRBV12-4 | . | CASSAGQYF | TGTGCCAGCAGTGCGGGACAGTACTTC
TRBJ2-1 | few | TRBV29-1 | TRBD2 | CSVAVFGTSNEQFF | TGCAGCGTTGCGGTATTCGGGACTAGCAATGAGCAGTTCTTC